This entry describes one T cell receptor beta chain. Its cognate antigen is unknown. The data were taken from a study of cytomegalovirus exposure and HLA in healthy donors. General study findings and limits: Several of the most significant clusters appeared linked to common viral pathogens, based on a later analysis. A few chains tied to CMV proved CMV antigen-specific in vitro.

Germline values: CDR1 SGHNT, CDR2 YYREEE (reference sequence). Trimming took off 4 bases at V and 2 bases at J, with 13 bases between the two ends. The CDR3 covers 16 residues. The PCR ran on 60 Vbeta and 13 Jbeta primers. This table comes from immunoSEQ multiplex PCR, and its TCRdb copy is limited to in-frame clones, with some not included. The sample holds under 200,000 clones, roughly 74% seen once. Sample: PBMCs. The gene calls are TRBV5-4 and TRBJ2-6; D might be TRBD2 (6 bases). This TCR was sampled from a woman aged 25-40 years in good health and CMV-seronegative. Here the CDR3 DNA reads TGTGCCAGCAGCCCCGGGGGATCAGCTGGGGCCAACGTCCTGACTTTC. Protein product: CASSPGGSAGANVLTF.